This T cell receptor beta chain emerged from a study of blood T cell repertoires in COVID-19. Turning to the study itself: Sources were T cells, B-cell-depleted T cells, or PBMCs; the material itself was cDNA or gDNA.

In assigning cohorts, the study relied on participant-reported clinical history. Method: immunoSEQ multiplex PCR; TCRdb's copy keeps in-frame clones and lacks some. The sample has around 280,000 clones; 90% are singletons. The CDR3 runs to 14 residues. Germline loops: CDR1 MDHEN, CDR2 SYDVKM. V dropped 6 bases and J dropped 10; count of bases not matched to a gene: 12. The rearrangement uses TRBV28 and TRBJ1-1; the match to TRBD1 covers 9 bases. The TCR sequence derives from a woman aged 18-29 years with acute COVID-19. Sequenced sample: PBMCs or T cells enriched from blood (not recorded which). The chain's CDR3 is CASRPVYRGQGAFF. The CDR3 nucleotides read TGTGCCAGCAGACCCGTTTACAGGGGGCAGGGAGCTTTCTTT.